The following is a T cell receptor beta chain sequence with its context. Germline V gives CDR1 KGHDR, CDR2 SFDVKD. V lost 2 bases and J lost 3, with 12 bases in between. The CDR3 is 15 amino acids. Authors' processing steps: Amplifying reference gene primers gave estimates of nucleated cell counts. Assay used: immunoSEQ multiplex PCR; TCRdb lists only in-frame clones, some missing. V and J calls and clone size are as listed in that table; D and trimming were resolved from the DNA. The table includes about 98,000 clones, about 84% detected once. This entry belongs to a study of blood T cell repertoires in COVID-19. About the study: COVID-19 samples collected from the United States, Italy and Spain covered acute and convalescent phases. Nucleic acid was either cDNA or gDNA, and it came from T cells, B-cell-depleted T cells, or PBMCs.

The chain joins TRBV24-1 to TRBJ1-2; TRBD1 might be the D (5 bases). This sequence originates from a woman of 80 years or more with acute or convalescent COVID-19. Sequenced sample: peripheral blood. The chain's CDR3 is CATSDSSRVHYGYTF. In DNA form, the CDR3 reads TGTGCCACCAGTGATTCCTCCAGGGTACACTATGGCTACACCTTC.